The clone carrying this TCR beta chain was detected a few times. This record comes from a study of tumor-infiltrating lymphocytes in primary liver carcinoma. V dropped 3 bases and J dropped 0; count of bases not matched to a gene: 4. The CDR3 is made up of 16 amino acids. CDR1 is LNHDA, CDR2 SQIVND, per germline (reference sequence). Between roughly 18 and 30 mg of unsorted bulk tissue served as the source from which RNA and DNA were co-extracted. With approximately 470 ng total RNA as template and a constant-region primer, TCR beta cDNA was made. Three nested multiplex PCR rounds, a slightly modified ARM-PCR method, built the TCR beta libraries. Two initial PCR rounds of about 10 cycles each paired TRBV1-TRBV30 forward primers with a C-beta reverse primer. TCRdb re-called the multiplex PCR reads with MiXCR, one entry per CDR3 protein. The sample lists about 50,000 distinct CDR3 sequences; over 75% were seen once.

The specimen sequenced was liver tumor tissue from sampling region 5. The subset: tumor region T5, tumor centre. This sequence was found in a man aged 35 to 55 with primary liver carcinoma and hepatitis B virus infection. V is TRBV19 and J is TRBJ1-1, with TRBD1 matching over 10 bases. CDR3 in DNA: TGTGCCAGTAGTATCCTGGGACAGGGGATGAACACTGAAGCTTTCTTT. Encoded protein: CASSILGQGMNTEAFF.